This T cell receptor (beta chain) was obtained from a study of OX40 agonist ivuxolimab in advanced cancers. Clones were sequenced by immunoSEQ multiplex PCR, and TCRdb holds only the in-frame ones, with some missing. The table lists some 96,000 clones, about 88% of them singletons. V was pared by 6 bases and J by 5 bases, with 16 bases between. CDR3 length equals 14 residues. The germline gives CDR1 SSHAT, CDR2 FNYEAQ (reference sequence). The clonotype comes from an adult with an advanced solid tumor such as melanoma, head and neck, liver or kidney cancer. V and J are TRBV7-7 and TRBJ2-5, with D perhaps TRBD1 (6 bases). The sample here was CD4+ or CD8+ T cells sorted from blood, taken in a trial of the OX40 agonist ivuxolimab. In DNA, the CDR3 is TGTGCCAGCAGTTCGGCAGGGGTCGGGGAGACCCAGTACTTC. Amino acid sequence: CASSSAGVGETQYF.